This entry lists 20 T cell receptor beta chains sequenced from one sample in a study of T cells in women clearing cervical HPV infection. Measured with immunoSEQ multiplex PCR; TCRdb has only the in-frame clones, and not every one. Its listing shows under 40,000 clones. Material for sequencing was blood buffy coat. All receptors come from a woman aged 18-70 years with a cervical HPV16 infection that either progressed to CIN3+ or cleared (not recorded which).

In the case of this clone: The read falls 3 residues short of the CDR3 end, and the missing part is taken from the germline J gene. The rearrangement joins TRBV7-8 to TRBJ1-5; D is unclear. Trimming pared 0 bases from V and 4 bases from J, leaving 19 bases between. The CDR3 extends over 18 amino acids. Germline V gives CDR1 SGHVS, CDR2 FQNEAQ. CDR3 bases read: TGTGCCAGCAGCTTAGCGCTCCCCGGCACAGAGCTAAATCAGCCC. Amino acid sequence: CASSLALPGTELNQP. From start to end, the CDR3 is CASSLALPGTELNQPQHF.

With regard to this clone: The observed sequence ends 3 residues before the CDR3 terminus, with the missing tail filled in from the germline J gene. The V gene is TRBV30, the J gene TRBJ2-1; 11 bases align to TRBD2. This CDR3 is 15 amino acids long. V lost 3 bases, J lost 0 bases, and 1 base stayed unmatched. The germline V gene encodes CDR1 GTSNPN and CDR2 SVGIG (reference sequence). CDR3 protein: CAWRGLADSYNEQFF. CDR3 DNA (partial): TGTGCCTGGAGGGGACTAGCGGACTCCTACAATGAG.

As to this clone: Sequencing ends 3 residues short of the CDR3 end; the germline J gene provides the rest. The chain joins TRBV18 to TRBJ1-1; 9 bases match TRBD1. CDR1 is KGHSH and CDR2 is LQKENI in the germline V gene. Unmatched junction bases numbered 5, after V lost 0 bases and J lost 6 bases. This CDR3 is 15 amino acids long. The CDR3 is CASSPPDRGGAEAFF. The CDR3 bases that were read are TGTGCCAGCTCACCACCGGACAGGGGAGGAGCTGAA.

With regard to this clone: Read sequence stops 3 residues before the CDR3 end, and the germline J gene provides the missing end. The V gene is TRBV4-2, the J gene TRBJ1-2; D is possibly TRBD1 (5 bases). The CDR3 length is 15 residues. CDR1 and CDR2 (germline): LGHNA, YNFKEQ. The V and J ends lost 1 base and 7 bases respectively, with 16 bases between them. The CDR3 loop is CASSQVQESPIGYTF. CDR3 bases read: TGTGCCAGCAGCCAAGTACAGGAGAGCCCCATTGGC.

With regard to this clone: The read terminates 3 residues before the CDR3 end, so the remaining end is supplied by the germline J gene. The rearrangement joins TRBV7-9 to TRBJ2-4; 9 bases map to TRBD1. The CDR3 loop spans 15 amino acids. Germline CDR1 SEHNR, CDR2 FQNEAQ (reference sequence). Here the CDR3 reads CASSPGQGDNYGQYF. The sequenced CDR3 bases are TGTGCCAGCAGCCCGGGACAGGGAGACAACTATGGT.

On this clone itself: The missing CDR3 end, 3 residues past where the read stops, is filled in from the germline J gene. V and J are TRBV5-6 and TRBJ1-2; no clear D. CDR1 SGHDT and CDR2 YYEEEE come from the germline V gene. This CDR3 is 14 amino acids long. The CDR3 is CASSVWPGVKGYTF. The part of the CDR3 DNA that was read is TGTGCCAGCAGCGTTTGGCCAGGAGTAAAAGGC.

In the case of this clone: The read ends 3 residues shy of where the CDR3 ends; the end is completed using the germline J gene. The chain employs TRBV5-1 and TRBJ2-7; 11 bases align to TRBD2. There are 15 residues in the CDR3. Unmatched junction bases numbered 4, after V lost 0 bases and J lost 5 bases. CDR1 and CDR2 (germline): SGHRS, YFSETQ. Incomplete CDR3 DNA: TGCGCCAGCAGCTTGGTGACTAGCGGGATGGACGAG. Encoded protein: CASSLVTSGMDE. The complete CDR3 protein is CASSLVTSGMDEQYF.

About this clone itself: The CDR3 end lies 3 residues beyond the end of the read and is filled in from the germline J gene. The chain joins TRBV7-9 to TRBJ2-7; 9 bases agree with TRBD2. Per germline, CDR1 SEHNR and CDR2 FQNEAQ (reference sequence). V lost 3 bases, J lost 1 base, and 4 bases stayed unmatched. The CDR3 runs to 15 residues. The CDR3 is CASSLGLAGSYEQYF. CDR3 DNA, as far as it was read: TGTGCCAGCAGCTTGGGGCTAGCGGGATCCTACGAG.

The chain's CDR3 is CASSLTRQWTEAFF. The sequenced part of the CDR3 DNA is TGTGCCAGCAGCTTAACCCGACAATGGACTGAA. The chain uses TRBV11-2 and TRBJ1-1; unclear D gene. Read sequence stops 3 residues before the CDR3 end, and the germline J gene provides the missing end. This CDR3 comprises 14 residues. V lost 2 bases and J 5 bases, leaving 12 bases between the germline ends. The germline gives CDR1 SGHAT, CDR2 FQNNGV.

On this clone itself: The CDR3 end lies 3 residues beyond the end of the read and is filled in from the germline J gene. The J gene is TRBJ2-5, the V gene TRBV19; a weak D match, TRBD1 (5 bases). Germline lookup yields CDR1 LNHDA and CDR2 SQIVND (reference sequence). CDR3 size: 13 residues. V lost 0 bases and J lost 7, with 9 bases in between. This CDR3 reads CASSIDLRGTQYF. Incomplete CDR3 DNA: TGTGCCAGTAGTATAGATCTAAGGGGGACC.

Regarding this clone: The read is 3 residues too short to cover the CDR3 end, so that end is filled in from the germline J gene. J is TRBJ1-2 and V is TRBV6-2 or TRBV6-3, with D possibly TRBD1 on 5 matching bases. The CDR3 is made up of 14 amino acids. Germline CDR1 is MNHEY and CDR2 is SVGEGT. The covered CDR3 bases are TGTGCCAGCAGTCACGGGACTAACTACAATGAC. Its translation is CASSHGTNYND. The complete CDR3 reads CASSHGTNYNDYTF.

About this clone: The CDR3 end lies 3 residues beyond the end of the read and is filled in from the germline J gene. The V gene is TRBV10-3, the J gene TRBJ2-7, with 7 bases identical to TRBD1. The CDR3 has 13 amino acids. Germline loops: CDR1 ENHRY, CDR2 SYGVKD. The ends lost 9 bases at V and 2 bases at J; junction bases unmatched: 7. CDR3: CAIQRQGPYEQYF. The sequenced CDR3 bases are TGTGCCATACAAAGACAGGGTCCCTACGAG.

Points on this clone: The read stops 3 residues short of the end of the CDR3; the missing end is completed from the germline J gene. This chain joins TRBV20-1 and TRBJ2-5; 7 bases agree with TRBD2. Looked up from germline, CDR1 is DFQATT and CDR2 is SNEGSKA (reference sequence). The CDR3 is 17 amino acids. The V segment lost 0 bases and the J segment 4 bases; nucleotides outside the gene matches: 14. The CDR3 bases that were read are TGCAGTGCTAGAGATGTAGTTGGGCGGGGGAGGGGAGAGACC. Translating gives CSARDVVGRGRGET. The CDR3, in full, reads CSARDVVGRGRGETQYF.

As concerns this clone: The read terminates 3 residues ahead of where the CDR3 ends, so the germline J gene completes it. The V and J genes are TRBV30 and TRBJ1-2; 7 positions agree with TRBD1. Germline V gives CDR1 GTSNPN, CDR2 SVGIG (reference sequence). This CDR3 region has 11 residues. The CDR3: CAWSIGGGYTF. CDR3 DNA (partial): TGTGCCTGGAGTATAGGGGGCGGC.

CDR3 DNA, as far as it was read: TGTGCCAGCAGCCGTACAGGGGTTGGGTACGAG. It specifies CASSRTGVGYE. Given in full, the CDR3 is CASSRTGVGYEQYF. The chain is built from TRBV7-9 and TRBJ2-7; TRBD1 agrees at 7 bases. The observed sequence ends 3 residues before the CDR3 terminus, with the missing tail filled in from the germline J gene. CDR1 and CDR2 (germline): SEHNR, FQNEAQ (reference sequence). The CDR3 spans 14 residues. Germline trimming cut 5 bases from V and 4 bases from J; bases unmatched to any gene: 8.

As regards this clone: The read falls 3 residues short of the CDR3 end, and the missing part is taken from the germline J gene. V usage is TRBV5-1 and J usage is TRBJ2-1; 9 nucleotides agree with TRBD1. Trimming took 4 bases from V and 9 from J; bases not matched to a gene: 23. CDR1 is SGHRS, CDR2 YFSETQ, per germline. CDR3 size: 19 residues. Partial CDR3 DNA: TGCGCCAGCAGCCCCCGGGACAGGGCCTTCATTGCTGCGGGCAGTGAG. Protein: CASSPRDRAFIAAGSE. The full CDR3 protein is CASSPRDRAFIAAGSEQFF.

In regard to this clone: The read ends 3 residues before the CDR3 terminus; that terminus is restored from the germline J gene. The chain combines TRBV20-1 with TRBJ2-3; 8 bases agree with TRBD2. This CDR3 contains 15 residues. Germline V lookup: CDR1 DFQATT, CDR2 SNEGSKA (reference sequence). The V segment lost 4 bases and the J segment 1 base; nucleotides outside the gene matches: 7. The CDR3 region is CSATQAGVGTDTQYF. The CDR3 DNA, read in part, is TGCAGTGCTACCCAAGCGGGAGTTGGCACAGATACG.

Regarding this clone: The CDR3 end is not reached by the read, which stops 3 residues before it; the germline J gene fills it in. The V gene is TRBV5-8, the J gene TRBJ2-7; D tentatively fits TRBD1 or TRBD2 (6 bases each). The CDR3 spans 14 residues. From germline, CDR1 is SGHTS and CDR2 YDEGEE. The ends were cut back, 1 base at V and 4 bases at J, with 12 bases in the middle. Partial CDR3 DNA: TGTGCCAGCAGCTTGAGGGGGAGGTATTACGAG. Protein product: CASSLRGRYYE. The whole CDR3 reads CASSLRGRYYEQYF. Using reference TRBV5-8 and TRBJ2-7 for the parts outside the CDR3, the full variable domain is EAGVTQSPTHLIKTRGQQATLRCSPISGHTSVYWYQQALGLGLQFLLWYDEGEERNRGNFPPRFSGRQFPNYSSELNVNALELEDSALYLCASSLRGRYYEQYFGPGTRLTVT.

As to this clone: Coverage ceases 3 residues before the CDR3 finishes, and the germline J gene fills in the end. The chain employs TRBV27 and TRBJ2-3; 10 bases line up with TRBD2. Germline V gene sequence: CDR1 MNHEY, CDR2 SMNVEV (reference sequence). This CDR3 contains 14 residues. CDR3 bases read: TGTGCCAGCAGTATAGGAGCGGGGGGGGGAACG. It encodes CASSIGAGGGT. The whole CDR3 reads CASSIGAGGGTQYF.

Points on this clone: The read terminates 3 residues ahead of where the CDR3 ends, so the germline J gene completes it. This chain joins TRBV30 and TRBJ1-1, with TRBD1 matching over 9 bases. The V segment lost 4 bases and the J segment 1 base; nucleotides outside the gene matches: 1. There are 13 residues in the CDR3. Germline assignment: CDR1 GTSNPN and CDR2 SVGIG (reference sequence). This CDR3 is CAWTGQGNTEAFF. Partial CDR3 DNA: TGTGCCTGGACGGGACAGGGGAACACTGAA.